This passage covers 24 T cell receptor beta chains from one sample sequenced in a study of blood T cell repertoires in COVID-19. Using immunoSEQ multiplex PCR, the repertoire was profiled, and TCRdb retains in-frame clones only, with some absent. The sample yields more than 200,000 clones, roughly 87% seen once. Sequences were obtained from PBMCs or T cells enriched from blood (not recorded which). Receptors originate from a woman in her 30s with acute COVID-19.

V is TRBV28 and J is TRBJ1-4; D is unresolved. V was pared by 1 base and J by 8 bases, with 11 bases between. The CDR3 contains 14 residues. CDR1 and CDR2 (germline): MDHEN, SYDVKM. CDR3 region: CASSLYLAGEKLFF. In DNA, the CDR3 is TGTGCCAGCAGTTTATACTTAGCCGGGGAAAAACTGTTTTTT.

The count of this clone is one. This sequence joins TRBV28 and TRBJ2-3; D possibly corresponds to TRBD1 (6 bases). CDR1 MDHEN and CDR2 SYDVKM come from the germline V gene. CDR3 length: 14 residues. The ends were cut back, 9 bases at V and 1 base at J, with 14 bases in the middle. DNA for the CDR3: TGTGCCAGTTACGGACAGACGGGCACAGATACGCAGTATTTT. It codes for CASYGQTGTDTQYF.

This chain connects TRBV4-1 to TRBJ1-2; TRBD1 might be the D (6 bases). V shed 0 bases and J shed 7 bases, with 15 bases lying between them. Germline V lookup: CDR1 MGHRA, CDR2 YSYEKL. This CDR3 region has 15 residues. The CDR3 here is CASSQDQGPLGGYTF. CDR3 in DNA: TGCGCCAGCAGCCAAGACCAGGGGCCATTGGGTGGCTACACCTTC.

Only one count was recorded for this clone. The chain uses TRBV30 and TRBJ1-3; 8 bases map to TRBD1. Germline lookup yields CDR1 GTSNPN and CDR2 SVGIG (reference sequence). Trimming at V came to 0 bases and at J to 4 bases, leaving 8 bases not matched to a gene. The CDR3 has 16 residues. Here the CDR3 DNA reads TGTGCCTGGAGTGTACGGCAGGGGGCTGGAGGAAACACCATATATTTT. This encodes CAWSVRQGAGGNTIYF.

This chain joins TRBV19 and TRBJ1-2; D perhaps matches TRBD1 (6 bases). The CDR3 is made up of 14 amino acids. Germline V gene data show CDR1 as LNHDA and CDR2 as SQIVND (reference sequence). V was pared by 3 bases and J by 9 bases, with 17 bases between. The CDR3 spells CASSIGQRDGSYTF. The DNA for the CDR3 is TGTGCCAGTAGTATCGGACAGCGCGATGGGAGCTACACCTTC.

V is TRBV6-2 or TRBV6-3 and J is TRBJ2-5; TRBD2 matches 10 bases. This CDR3 has 14 residues. Trimming at V came to 5 bases and at J to 5 bases, leaving 5 bases not matched to a gene. Germline CDR1 reads MNHEY; CDR2 reads SVGEGT. CDR3 sequence reads: CASSQMGLAETQYF. Here the CDR3 DNA reads TGTGCCAGCAGTCAGATGGGACTAGCGGAGACCCAGTACTTC.

The J gene is TRBJ1-2, the V gene TRBV2; tentative D call: TRBD1 (5 bases). CDR3 size: 17 residues. Germline CDR1 SNHLY, CDR2 FYNNEI. Trimming stripped 3 bases from V and 6 bases from J, with 23 bases between. CDR3 DNA: TGTGCCAGCAGTGACCCAACCCGGGCGGGACCTTATGATGGCTACACCTTC. This translates into CASSDPTRAGPYDGYTF. The variable domain in full, completed from reference TRBV2 and TRBJ1-2, reads EPEVTQTPSHQVTQMGQEVILRCVPISNHLYFYWYRQILGQKVEFLVSFYNNEISEKSEIFDDQFSVERPDGSNFTLKIRSTKLEDSAMYFCASSDPTRAGPYDGYTFGSGTRLTVV.

This clone was recorded only once. The chain employs TRBV15 and TRBJ2-7, with 15 bases fitting TRBD2. J lost 4 bases, V lost 6 bases, and 19 bases had no gene match. CDR3 length: 20 residues. Germline V gene sequence: CDR1 LNHNV, CDR2 YYDKDF (reference sequence). The CDR3 sequence: CATRHSIGLAGGPGPYEQYF. Here the CDR3 DNA reads TGTGCCACCAGGCACAGCATCGGACTAGCGGGAGGGCCGGGGCCTTACGAGCAGTACTTC.

The chain combines TRBV9 with TRBJ2-1; TRBD2 aligns across 11 bases. CDR1 is SGDLS and CDR2 is YYNGEE in the germline V gene. After removal of 3 bases from V and 4 bases from J, the junction contained 3 bases not matched to a gene. The CDR3 runs 15 residues. This CDR3 reads CASSASGRYYNEQFF. CDR3 coding DNA: TGTGCCAGCAGCGCTAGCGGGAGGTATTACAATGAGCAGTTCTTC. Looking up the rest from reference TRBV9 and TRBJ2-1 gives the full variable domain: DSGVTQTPKHLITATGQRVTLRCSPRSGDLSVYWYQQSLDQGLQFLIQYYNGEERAKGNILERFSAQQFPDLHSELNLSSLELGDSALYFCASSASGRYYNEQFFGPGTRLTVL.

Here the CDR3 DNA reads TGTGCCACCACAGGGCTGGATACTAGCACAGATACGCAGTATTTT. Residues: CATTGLDTSTDTQYF. The chain joins TRBV19 to TRBJ2-3, with D perhaps TRBD1 (6 bases). Germline V lookup: CDR1 LNHDA, CDR2 SQIVND (reference sequence). Trimming pared 10 bases from V and 0 bases from J, leaving 17 bases between. This CDR3 contains 15 residues. Full variable domain (remainder filled in from reference TRBV19 and TRBJ2-3): DGGITQSPKYLFRKEGQNVTLSCEQNLNHDAMYWYRQDPGQGLRLIYYSQIVNDFQKGDIAEGYSVSREKKESFPLTVTSAQKNPTAFYLCATTGLDTSTDTQYFGPGTRLTVL.

J is TRBJ2-2 and V is TRBV9, with 7 bases matching TRBD2. The CDR3 covers 15 residues. The ends lost 0 bases at V and 5 bases at J; junction bases unmatched: 4. CDR1 and CDR2 from the germline V gene are SGDLS and YYNGEE. The CDR3 DNA sequence: TGTGCCAGCAGCGTAGTTGGAGCGGGAACCGGGGAGCTGTTTTTT. It is translated as CASSVVGAGTGELFF.

The chain uses TRBV7-2 and TRBJ2-2, with 11 bases lining up with TRBD2. Germline CDR1 reads SGHTA; CDR2 reads FQGNSA. V shed 3 bases, J shed 1 base, and the junction held 1 base outside the gene matches. The CDR3 is 16 residues long. The CDR3 protein is CASSFLAGGNTGELFF. The CDR3 DNA sequence: TGTGCCAGCAGCTTCCTAGCGGGAGGGAACACCGGGGAGCTGTTTTTT.

The chain carries TRBV12-3 or TRBV12-4 and TRBJ2-2, with D possibly matching TRBD1 (6 bases). This CDR3 comprises 12 residues. V shed 10 bases and J shed 8 bases, with 14 bases lying between them. This chain's CDR3 is CATSQGSGELFF. CDR3 bases: TGTGCCACCTCACAGGGTTCGGGGGAGCTGTTTTTT.

The chain has TRBV18 and TRBJ1-1; D is unresolved. The germline gives CDR1 KGHSH, CDR2 LQKENI. Trimming shortened V by 3 bases and J by 1 base, and 9 bases separated the two germline ends. This CDR3 comprises 14 residues. The CDR3 DNA reads as TGTGCCAGCTCACCCCCTATTACGAACACTGAAGCTTTCTTT. This codes for CASSPPITNTEAFF.

The chain recombines TRBV6-2 or TRBV6-3 with TRBJ2-3; TRBD2 aligns across 9 bases. The CDR3 totals 15 residues. The germline CDR1 and CDR2 sequences are MNHEY and SVGEGT. Trimming removed 5 bases from V and 4 bases from J; junction bases left unmatched: 7. In DNA, the CDR3 is TGTGCCAGCAGTCGATTAGCGGGAGAGGCAGATACGCAGTATTTT. It encodes CASSRLAGEADTQYF.

The chain links TRBV10-3 to TRBJ1-3, with D uncertain. V lost 0 bases and J 4 bases, leaving 10 bases between the germline ends. This CDR3 has 15 residues. Germline CDR1 and CDR2: ENHRY and SYGVKD. DNA for the CDR3: TGTGCCATCAGTGAGTCGAACACAGCCGGAAACACCATATATTTT. Translating gives CAISESNTAGNTIYF.

J is TRBJ1-1 and V is TRBV18; D remains unclear. Trimming took off 6 bases at V and 4 bases at J, with 15 bases between the two ends. The CDR3 spans 14 residues. Germline CDR1 reads KGHSH; CDR2 reads LQKENI. The CDR3 nucleotides are TGTGCCAGCTCTCGTGAGCACTTGAGCACTGAAGCTTTCTTT. Translating gives CASSREHLSTEAFF.

This rearrangement joins TRBV5-1 to TRBJ2-7, with 13 positions matching TRBD2. In germline, CDR1 is SGHRS, CDR2 YFSETQ. This CDR3 has 15 amino acids. V shed 2 bases and J 4 bases; nucleotides not matched to a gene: 3. CDR3 residues: CASSLRTSGRYEQYF. CDR3 coding DNA: TGCGCCAGCAGCTTACGGACTAGCGGGAGATACGAGCAGTACTTC.

The chain uses TRBV19 and TRBJ2-4; weak D call: TRBD2 (5 bases). The CDR3 is made up of 16 amino acids. CDR1 is LNHDA, CDR2 SQIVND, per germline (reference sequence). The V and J ends lost 3 bases and 0 bases respectively, with 12 bases between them. The CDR3 DNA sequence: TGTGCCAGTAGTATTGAGGGTGGACTAGCCAAAAACATTCAGTACTTC. Translation gives CASSIEGGLAKNIQYF. Filled out from reference TRBV19 and TRBJ2-4, the complete variable domain reads DGGITQSPKYLFRKEGQNVTLSCEQNLNHDAMYWYRQDPGQGLRLIYYSQIVNDFQKGDIAEGYSVSREKKESFPLTVTSAQKNPTAFYLCASSIEGGLAKNIQYFGAGTRLSVL.

The V and J genes are TRBV28 and TRBJ2-1, with D tentatively TRBD2 (6 bases). The CDR3 runs 16 residues. Germline CDR1 and CDR2: MDHEN and SYDVKM. Trimming took off 3 bases at V and 7 bases at J, with 19 bases between the two ends. The CDR3 DNA is TGTGCCAGCAGTTTTGCCTCCCTATCGGGAGCGAATGAGCAGTTCTTC. Translated: CASSFASLSGANEQFF.

J is TRBJ2-1 and V is TRBV5-1, with D perhaps matching TRBD1 (6 bases). Trimming took off 2 bases at V and 4 bases at J, with 22 bases between the two ends. Germline CDR1 and CDR2: SGHRS and YFSETQ. This CDR3 region has 18 residues. The CDR3 protein is CASSFNRELGYFYNEQFF. The DNA of the CDR3 is TGCGCCAGCAGCTTTAACAGGGAACTAGGGTATTTTTACAATGAGCAGTTCTTC.

The chain employs TRBV2 and TRBJ1-2; D unclear. This CDR3 region has 15 residues. The germline V gene has CDR1 SNHLY and CDR2 FYNNEI. Trimming removed 2 bases from V and 4 bases from J, with 14 bases in between. The CDR3 bases are TGTGCCAGCAGTGAACGGGAGAAAGATGCCTATGGCTACACCTTC. Its translation: CASSEREKDAYGYTF.

In this sample, this clone turned up a few times. One end of the junction fails to match germline, which may point to a read error. The J gene is TRBJ2-1, the V gene TRBV4-3; D is undetermined. CDR1 and CDR2 (germline): LGHNA, YSLEER. The CDR3 length is 12 residues. CDR3 sequence (DNA): TGCGCCAGCAGCAAAGACTCTTGGGCCCCGTTCTTC. Protein product: CASSKDSWAPFF.

The rearrangement joins TRBV19 to TRBJ1-2; D uncertain. The CDR3 has 14 amino acids. Between the trimmed V and J ends, which lost 7 bases and 4 bases, there was a span of 16 bases. Germline V CDR1 and CDR2: LNHDA, SQIVND (reference sequence). CDR3 protein: CASTTQVGSYGYTF. CDR3 coding DNA: TGTGCCAGTACTACCCAGGTGGGGAGCTATGGCTACACCTTC.